The entry below gives a single T cell receptor (beta chain) sequence along with its context. Assay: immunoSEQ multiplex PCR; the TCRdb copy retains only in-frame clones and omits some. The table shows fewer than 300,000 clones, with 82% occurring only once. The sample belongs to a study of blood T cell repertoires in COVID-19. The CDR3 is made up of 18 amino acids. V lost 2 bases to trimming and J lost 2 bases, with 20 bases between them. In germline, CDR1 is MNHNS, CDR2 SASEGT. Sequencing was done on a sample of PBMCs or T cells enriched from blood (not recorded which). The chain combines TRBV6-1 with TRBJ2-3; D perhaps matches TRBD2 (6 bases). This clonotype was obtained from a man aged 40-55 years who had been exposed to COVID-19. The CDR3 loop is CASSELFGSSLNTDTQYF. The CDR3, as DNA: TGTGCCAGCAGTGAATTATTCGGGAGTTCCTTAAACACAGATACGCAGTATTTT.